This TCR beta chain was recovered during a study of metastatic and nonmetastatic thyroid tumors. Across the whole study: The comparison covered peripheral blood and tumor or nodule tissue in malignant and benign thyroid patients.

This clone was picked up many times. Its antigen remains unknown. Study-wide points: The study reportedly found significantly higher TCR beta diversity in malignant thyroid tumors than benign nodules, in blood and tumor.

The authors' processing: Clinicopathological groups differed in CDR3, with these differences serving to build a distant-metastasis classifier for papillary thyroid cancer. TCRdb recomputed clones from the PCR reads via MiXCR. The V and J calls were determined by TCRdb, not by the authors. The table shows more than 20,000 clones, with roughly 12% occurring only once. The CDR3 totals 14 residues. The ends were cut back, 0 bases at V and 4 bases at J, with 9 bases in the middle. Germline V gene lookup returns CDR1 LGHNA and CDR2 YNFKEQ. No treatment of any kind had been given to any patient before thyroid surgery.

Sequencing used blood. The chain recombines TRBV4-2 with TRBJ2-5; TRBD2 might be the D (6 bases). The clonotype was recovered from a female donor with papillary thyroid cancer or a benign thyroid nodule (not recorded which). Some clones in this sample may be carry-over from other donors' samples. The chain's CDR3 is CASSQDFGGETQYF. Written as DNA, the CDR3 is TGTGCCAGCAGCCAAGATTTCGGGGGAGAGACCCAGTACTTC.